This T cell receptor beta chain is drawn from a study of cytomegalovirus exposure and HLA in healthy donors. Study findings and constraints: Information on immune exposure was restricted to one variable (CMV serostatus).

Primers included in the PCR were 60 Vbeta and 13 Jbeta primers. The repertoire was sequenced with immunoSEQ multiplex PCR; TCRdb's copy has only in-frame clones and lacks some. The sample records more than 85,000 clones, approximately 70% being singletons. V lost 0 bases and J lost 7; bases outside the gene matches: 7. Looked up from germline, CDR1 is SGDLS and CDR2 is YYNGEE. The CDR3 runs 15 residues. Regarding this clone: Its antigen is undetermined.

Sequencing input: PBMCs. This chain joins TRBV9 and TRBJ2-1; 7 bases align to TRBD2. The clonotype was recovered from a woman between 50 and 59 years old in good health and CMV-seropositive. Here the CDR3 DNA reads TGTGCCAGCAGCGTAGGCGGGAGAGTAGGTAATGAGCAGTTCTTC. This translates into CASSVGGRVGNEQFF. Complete variable domain (other parts from reference TRBV9 and TRBJ2-1): DSGVTQTPKHLITATGQRVTLRCSPRSGDLSVYWYQQSLDQGLQFLIQYYNGEERAKGNILERFSAQQFPDLHSELNLSSLELGDSALYFCASSVGGRVGNEQFFGPGTRLTVL.